The 4 T cell receptor beta chains in this list originate from one sample, sequenced in a study of T cell repertoires in cytomegalovirus infection. Their antigens remain unidentified. In TCRdb, the reads were re-called with MiXCR into one record per CDR3 protein. The profile shows 50,000 to 65,000 distinct CDR3 sequences, roughly 20% of them singletons. The source was CD8+ T cells from cultured PBMCs, collected from culture after CMV antigen stimulation. The receptors shown here come from a human donor in good health (CMV status not recorded). Some clones in this sample may be carry-over from other donors' samples.

The chain has TRBV28 and TRBJ2-1; a weak D match, TRBD2 (6 bases). Germline values: CDR1 MDHEN, CDR2 SYDVKM. V shed 3 bases and J shed 9 bases, with 15 bases lying between them. The CDR3 spans 14 residues. The CDR3 protein is CASSFQGLNVEQFF. The CDR3 nucleotides read TGTGCCAGCAGTTTCCAGGGACTGAATGTTGAGCAGTTCTTC.

This clonotype was detected only a few times. The rearrangement links TRBV6-2 or TRBV6-3 to TRBJ2-3; maybe TRBD1 (5 bases). The CDR3 consists of 13 residues. CDR1 and CDR2 (germline): MNHEY, SVGEGT. Trimming pared 5 bases from V and 3 bases from J, leaving 9 bases between. The DNA for the CDR3 is TGTGCCAGCAGTCTGACAGTTACAGATACGCAGTATTTT. This gives the protein CASSLTVTDTQYF.

The chain has TRBV29-1 and TRBJ2-7; 9 bases map to TRBD1. The V gene end was trimmed by 7 bases and the J gene end by 4 bases; junction bases not matched to a gene: 8. The CDR3 loop spans 13 amino acids. Germline CDR1 is SQVTM and CDR2 is ANQGSEA. The CDR3 is CSARRDRVYEQYF. CDR3 coding DNA: TGCAGCGCCCGCCGGGACAGGGTATACGAGCAGTACTTC.

The rearrangement uses TRBV7-3 and TRBJ2-6; D call uncertain. This CDR3 region has 12 residues. Per the germline V gene, CDR1 is SGHTA and CDR2 is FQGTGA. V was shortened by 7 bases and J by 4 bases, with 5 bases between the two germline ends. CDR3 bases: TGTGCCAGCACATCAGGGGCCAACGTCCTGACTTTC. It specifies CASTSGANVLTF.